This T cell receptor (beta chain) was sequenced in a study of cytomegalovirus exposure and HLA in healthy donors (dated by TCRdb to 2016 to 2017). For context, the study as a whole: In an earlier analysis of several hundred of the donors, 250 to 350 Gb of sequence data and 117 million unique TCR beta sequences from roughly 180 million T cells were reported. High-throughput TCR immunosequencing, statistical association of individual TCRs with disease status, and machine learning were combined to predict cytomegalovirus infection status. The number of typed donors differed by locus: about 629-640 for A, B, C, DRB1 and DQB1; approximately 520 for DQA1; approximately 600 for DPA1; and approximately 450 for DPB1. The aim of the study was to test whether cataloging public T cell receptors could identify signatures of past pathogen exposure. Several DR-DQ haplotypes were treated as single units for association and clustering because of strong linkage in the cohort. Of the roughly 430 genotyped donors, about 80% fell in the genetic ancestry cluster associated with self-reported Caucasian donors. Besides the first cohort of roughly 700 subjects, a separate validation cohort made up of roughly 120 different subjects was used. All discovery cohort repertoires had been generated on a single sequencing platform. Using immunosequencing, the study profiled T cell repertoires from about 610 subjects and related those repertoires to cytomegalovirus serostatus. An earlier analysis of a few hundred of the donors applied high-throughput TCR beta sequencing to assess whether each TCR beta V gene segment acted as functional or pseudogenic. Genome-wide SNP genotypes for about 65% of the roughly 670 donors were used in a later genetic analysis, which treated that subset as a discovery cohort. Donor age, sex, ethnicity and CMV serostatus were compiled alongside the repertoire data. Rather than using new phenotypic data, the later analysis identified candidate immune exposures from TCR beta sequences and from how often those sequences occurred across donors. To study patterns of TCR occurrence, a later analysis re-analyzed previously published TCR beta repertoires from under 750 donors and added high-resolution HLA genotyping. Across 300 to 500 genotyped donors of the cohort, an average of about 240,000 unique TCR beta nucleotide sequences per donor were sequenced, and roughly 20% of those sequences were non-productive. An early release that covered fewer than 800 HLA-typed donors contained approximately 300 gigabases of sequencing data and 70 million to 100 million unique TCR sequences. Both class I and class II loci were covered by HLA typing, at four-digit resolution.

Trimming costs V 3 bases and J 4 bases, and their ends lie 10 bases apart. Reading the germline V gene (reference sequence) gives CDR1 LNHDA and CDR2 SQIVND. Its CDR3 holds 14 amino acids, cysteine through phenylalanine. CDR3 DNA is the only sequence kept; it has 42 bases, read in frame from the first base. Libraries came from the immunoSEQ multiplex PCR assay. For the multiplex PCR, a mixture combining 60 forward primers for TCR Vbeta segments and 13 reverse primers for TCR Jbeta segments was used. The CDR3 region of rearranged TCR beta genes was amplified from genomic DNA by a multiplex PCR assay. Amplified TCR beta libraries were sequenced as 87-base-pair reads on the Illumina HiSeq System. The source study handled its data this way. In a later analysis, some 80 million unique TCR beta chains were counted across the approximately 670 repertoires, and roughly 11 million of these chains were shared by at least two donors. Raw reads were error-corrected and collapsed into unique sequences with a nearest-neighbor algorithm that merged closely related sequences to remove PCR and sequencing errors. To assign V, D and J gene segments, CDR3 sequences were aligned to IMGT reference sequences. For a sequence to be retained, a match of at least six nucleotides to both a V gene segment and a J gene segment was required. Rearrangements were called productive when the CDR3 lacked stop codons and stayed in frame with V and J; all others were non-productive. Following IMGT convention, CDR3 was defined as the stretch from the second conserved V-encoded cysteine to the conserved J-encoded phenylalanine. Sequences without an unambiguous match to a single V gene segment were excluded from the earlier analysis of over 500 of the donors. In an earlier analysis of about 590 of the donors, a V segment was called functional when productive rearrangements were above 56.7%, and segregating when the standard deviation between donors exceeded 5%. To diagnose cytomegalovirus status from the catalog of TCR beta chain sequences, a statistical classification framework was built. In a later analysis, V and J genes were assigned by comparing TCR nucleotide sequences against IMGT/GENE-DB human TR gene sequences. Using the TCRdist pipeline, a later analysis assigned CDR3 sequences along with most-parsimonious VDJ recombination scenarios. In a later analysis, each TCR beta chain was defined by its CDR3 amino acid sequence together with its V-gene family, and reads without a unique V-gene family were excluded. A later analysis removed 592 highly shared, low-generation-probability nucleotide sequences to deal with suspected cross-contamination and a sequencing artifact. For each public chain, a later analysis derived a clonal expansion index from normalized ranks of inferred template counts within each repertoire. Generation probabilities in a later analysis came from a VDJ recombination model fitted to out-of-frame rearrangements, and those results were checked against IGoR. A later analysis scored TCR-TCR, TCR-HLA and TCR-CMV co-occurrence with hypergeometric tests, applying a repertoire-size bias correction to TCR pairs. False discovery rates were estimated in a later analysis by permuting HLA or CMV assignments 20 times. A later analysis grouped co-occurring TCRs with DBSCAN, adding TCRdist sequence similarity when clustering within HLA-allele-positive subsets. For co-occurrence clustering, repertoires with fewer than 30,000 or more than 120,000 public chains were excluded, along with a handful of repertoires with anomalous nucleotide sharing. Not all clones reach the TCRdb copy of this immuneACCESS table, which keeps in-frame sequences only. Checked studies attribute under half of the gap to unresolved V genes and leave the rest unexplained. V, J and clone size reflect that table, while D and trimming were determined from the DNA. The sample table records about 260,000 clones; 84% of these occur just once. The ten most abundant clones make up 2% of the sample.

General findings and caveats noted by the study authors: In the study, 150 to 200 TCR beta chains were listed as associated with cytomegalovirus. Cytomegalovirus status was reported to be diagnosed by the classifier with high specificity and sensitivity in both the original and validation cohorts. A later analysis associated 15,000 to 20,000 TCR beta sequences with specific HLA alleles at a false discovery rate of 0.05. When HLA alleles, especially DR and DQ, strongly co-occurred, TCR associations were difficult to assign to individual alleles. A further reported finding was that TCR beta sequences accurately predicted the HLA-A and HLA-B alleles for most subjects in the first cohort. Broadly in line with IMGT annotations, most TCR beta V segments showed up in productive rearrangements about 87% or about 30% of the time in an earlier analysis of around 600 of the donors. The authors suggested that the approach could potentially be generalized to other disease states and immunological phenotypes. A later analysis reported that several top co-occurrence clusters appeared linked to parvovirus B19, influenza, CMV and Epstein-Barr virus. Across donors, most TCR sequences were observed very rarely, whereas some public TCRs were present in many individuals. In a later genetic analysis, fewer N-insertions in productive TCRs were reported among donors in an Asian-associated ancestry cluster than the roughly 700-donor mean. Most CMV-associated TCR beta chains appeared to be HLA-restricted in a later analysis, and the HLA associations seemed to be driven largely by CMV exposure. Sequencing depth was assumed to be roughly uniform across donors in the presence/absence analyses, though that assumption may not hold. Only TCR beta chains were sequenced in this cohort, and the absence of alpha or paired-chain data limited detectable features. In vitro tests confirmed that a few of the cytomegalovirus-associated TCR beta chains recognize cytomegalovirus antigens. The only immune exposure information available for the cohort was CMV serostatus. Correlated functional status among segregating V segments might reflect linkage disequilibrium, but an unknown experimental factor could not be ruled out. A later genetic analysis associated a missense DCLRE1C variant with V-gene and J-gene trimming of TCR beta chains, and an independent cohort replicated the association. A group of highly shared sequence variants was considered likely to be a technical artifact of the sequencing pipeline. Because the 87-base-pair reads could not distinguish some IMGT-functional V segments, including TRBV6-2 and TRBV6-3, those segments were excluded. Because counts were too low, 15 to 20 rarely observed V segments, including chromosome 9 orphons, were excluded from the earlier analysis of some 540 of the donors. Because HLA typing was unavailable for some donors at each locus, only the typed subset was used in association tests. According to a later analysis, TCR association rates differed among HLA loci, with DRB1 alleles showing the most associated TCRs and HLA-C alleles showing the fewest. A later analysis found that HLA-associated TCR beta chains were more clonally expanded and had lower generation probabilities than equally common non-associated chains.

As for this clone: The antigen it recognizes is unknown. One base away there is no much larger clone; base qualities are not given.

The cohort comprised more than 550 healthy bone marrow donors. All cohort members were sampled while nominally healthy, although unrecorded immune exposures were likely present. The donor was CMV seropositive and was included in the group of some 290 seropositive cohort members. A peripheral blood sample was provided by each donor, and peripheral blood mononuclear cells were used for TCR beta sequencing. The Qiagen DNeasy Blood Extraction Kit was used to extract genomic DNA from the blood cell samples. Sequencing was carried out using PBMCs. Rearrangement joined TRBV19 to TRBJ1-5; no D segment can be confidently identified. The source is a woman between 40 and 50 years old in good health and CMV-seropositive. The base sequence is TGTGCCAGTAGTATTCAGGCTGGGAATCAGCCCCAGCATTTT. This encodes CASSIQAGNQPQHF.